This T cell receptor beta chain was recovered during a study of post-analysis software for immune sequencing data. Points from the study as a whole: F measure grouped same-batch samples tightly together. Included in a set of four or five TRBV segments more frequent in patients than controls were TRBV5-6, TRBV5-1 and TRBV20-1. Controls had significantly higher normalized Chao1 diversity than multiple sclerosis patients.

TCR beta libraries were prepared from cDNA with unique molecular identifiers. TCRdb passed the PCR reads through MiXCR, listing each CDR3 protein once. The table shows around 150,000 distinct CDR3 sequences, with under 40% occurring only once. This CDR3 is 15 amino acids long. The trim removed 8 bases at V and 0 bases at J, leaving 7 bases unmatched. Germline CDR1 reads GTSNPN; CDR2 reads SVGIG (reference sequence). This clonotype was counted only a few times. Its antigen is unidentified. V and J are TRBV30 and TRBJ1-6, with 7 bases lining up with TRBD1. The sample in question was blood, obtained after autologous hematopoietic stem cell transplantation. The sequence came from a girl aged 10-17 years with multiple sclerosis. CDR3 nucleotides: TGTGCCGGGGATGGGACAGACTCCTATAATTCACCCCTCCACTTT. Translation gives CAGDGTDSYNSPLHF.